Below are 8 T cell receptor beta chains sequenced from a single sample in a study of blood T cell repertoires in COVID-19. Profiling relied on immunoSEQ multiplex PCR, and the TCRdb table lists in-frame clones only, not all of them. The sample yields about 190,000 clones, 88% seen once. Sequenced input: peripheral blood. The receptors here all came from a man aged 18 to 30 with active or convalescent COVID-19.

This clone was detected once. This chain connects TRBV29-1 to TRBJ2-2; D is perhaps TRBD2 (5 bases). The germline CDR1 and CDR2 sequences are SQVTM and ANQGSEA. The length of the CDR3 is 14 residues. Trimming stripped 6 bases from V and 4 bases from J, with 15 bases between. The CDR3 region has the DNA TGCAGCGTCCGGGAAGCGACTTTCACCGGGGAGCTGTTTTTT. It translates to CSVREATFTGELFF.

The gene calls are TRBV9 and TRBJ2-1; 9 nucleotides agree with TRBD2. Germline V gives CDR1 SGDLS, CDR2 YYNGEE. V lost 3 bases to trimming and J lost 5 bases; unmatched junction nucleotides: 3. CDR3 size: 14 residues. CDR3 residues: CASSGPSGDNEQFF. The CDR3 DNA is TGTGCCAGCAGCGGACCTAGCGGGGACAATGAGCAGTTCTTC. Looking up the rest from reference TRBV9 and TRBJ2-1 gives the full variable domain: DSGVTQTPKHLITATGQRVTLRCSPRSGDLSVYWYQQSLDQGLQFLIQYYNGEERAKGNILERFSAQQFPDLHSELNLSSLELGDSALYFCASSGPSGDNEQFFGPGTRLTVL.

The chain is built from TRBV29-1 and TRBJ1-2; D is perhaps TRBD1 (6 bases). CDR1 and CDR2 from the germline V gene are SQVTM and ANQGSEA. This CDR3 spans 13 amino acids. V was trimmed by 4 bases and J by 0 bases, leaving 9 bases between them. CDR3 region: CSVARGTNYGYTF. CDR3 DNA: TGCAGCGTTGCCAGGGGAACTAACTATGGCTACACCTTC.

J is TRBJ2-2 and V is TRBV11-2; no clear D gene. CDR1 and CDR2 from the germline V gene are SGHAT and FQNNGV. This CDR3 is built from 14 residues. The V end was cut by 2 bases, the J end by 4 bases, with 8 bases between. The CDR3 region has the DNA TGTGCCAGCAGCTTATTAGTCTCCACCGGGGAGCTGTTTTTT. It yields the protein CASSLLVSTGELFF.

This chain uses TRBV7-9 with TRBJ2-7, with 14 positions matching TRBD2. Germline CDR1 reads SEHNR; CDR2 reads FQNEAQ (reference sequence). CDR3 size: 16 residues. Trimming at V came to 4 bases and at J to 4 bases, leaving 6 bases not matched to a gene. The CDR3 region has the DNA TGTGCCAGCAGCTCTGGACTAGCGGGAGGAGGTTACGAGCAGTACTTC. This sequence encodes CASSSGLAGGGYEQYF.

The chain links TRBV13 to TRBJ2-2; D unresolved. Germline V gives CDR1 PRHDT, CDR2 FYEKMQ (reference sequence). V dropped 3 bases and J dropped 4 bases, with 6 bases sitting between them. The CDR3 length is 13 residues. CDR3 bases: TGTGCCAGCAGCTTTGGCAGCACCGGGGAGCTGTTTTTT. Its translation is CASSFGSTGELFF.

V gene TRBV4-1 combines with J gene TRBJ2-1; the D is unclear. From germline, CDR1 is MGHRA and CDR2 YSYEKL. The ends were cut back, 0 bases at V and 10 bases at J, with 10 bases in the middle. The CDR3 runs to 13 residues. The CDR3 DNA reads TGCGCCAGCAGCCAAGATGAGCTCTGGGAGCAGTTCTTC. Translating it yields CASSQDELWEQFF.

V usage is TRBV3-1 (or the pseudogene TRBV3-2) and J usage is TRBJ1-1, with TRBD1 matching 9 bases. CDR1 is LGHDT and CDR2 is YNNKEL in the germline V gene (reference sequence). Unmatched junction bases numbered 10, after V lost 0 bases and J lost 5 bases. This CDR3 region has 17 residues. CDR3 DNA: TGTGCCAGCAGCCAAGACACAACACAGGGGGCGTGGACTGAAGCTTTCTTT. Its protein is CASSQDTTQGAWTEAFF.